Shown below are 9 T cell receptor beta chains from a single sample sequenced in a study of T cell repertoires in cytomegalovirus infection. No cognate antigen is known for these TCRs. TCRdb processed the reads anew with MiXCR; each CDR3 protein has one entry. The profile shows about 770,000 distinct CDR3 sequences, around 29% of them singletons. Sequenced material: cultured CD8+ T cells from PBMCs, taken from culture after CMV antigen stimulation. Receptor source: a human donor in good health (CMV status not recorded). Some clones in this sample may be carry-over from other donors' samples.

This clonotype has a count of ten or more. The chain uses TRBV7-2 and TRBJ1-1, with D unresolved. Trimming cost V 2 bases and J 0 bases, with 4 bases left between them. CDR1 is SGHTA, CDR2 FQGNSA, per germline. The CDR3 length is 13 residues. CDR3 DNA sequence: TGTGCCAGCAGCTTATGGGTGAACACTGAAGCTTTCTTT. Translating it yields CASSLWVNTEAFF. Filled out from reference TRBV7-2 and TRBJ1-1, the complete variable domain reads GAGVSQSPSNKVTEKGKDVELRCDPISGHTALYWYRQSLGQGLEFLIYFQGNSAPDKSGLPSDRFSAERTGGSVSTLTIQRTQQEDSAVYLCASSLWVNTEAFFGQGTRLTVV.

J is TRBJ1-5 and V is TRBV9, with 7 bases fitting TRBD1. Trimming took 0 bases from V and 8 from J; bases not matched to a gene: 5. CDR3 size: 14 residues. Germline values: CDR1 SGDLS, CDR2 YYNGEE. In DNA, the CDR3 is TGTGCCAGCAGCGTAGGGGGCAGGGGGGAGCCCCAGCATTTT. Translating gives CASSVGGRGEPQHF.

This clonotype was detected a few times. V and J are TRBV4-1 and TRBJ1-5; D gene uncertain. Germline assignment: CDR1 MGHRA and CDR2 YSYEKL. The V and J ends lost 4 bases and 2 bases respectively, with 21 bases between them. The CDR3 sequence is 18 residues long. The CDR3 here is CASSPRGPKNMGNQPQHF. The CDR3 DNA reads TGCGCCAGCAGCCCAAGAGGCCCCAAGAATATGGGCAATCAGCCCCAGCATTTT.

The rearrangement joins TRBV7-9 to TRBJ2-7; 11 bases line up with TRBD1. Trimming cost V 5 bases and J 2 bases; bases outside gene matches: 5. Germline-derived CDR1 and CDR2 are SEHNR and FQNEAQ (reference sequence). The CDR3 is made up of 15 amino acids. CDR3: CASSPDRGPAYEQYF. The CDR3 DNA follows: TGTGCCAGCAGCCCGGACAGGGGGCCTGCCTACGAGCAGTACTTC.

As to this clonotype: A much larger clone differs from this one at a single base, so this may be a read error. This chain connects TRBV7-2 to TRBJ2-5, with TRBD1 identical over 7 bases. Germline V gene data show CDR1 as SGHTA and CDR2 as FQGNSA. Trimming took 4 bases from V and 8 from J; bases not matched to a gene: 16. CDR3 length: 16 amino acids. The CDR3 nucleotides read TGTGCCAGCAGCTCCCCAAGGGGGCGCGTCCTAGACACCCAGTACTTC. Encoded protein: CASSSPRGRVLDTQYF.

This clonotype was picked up a small number of times. The chain has TRBV7-9 and TRBJ2-7; D is unclear. Germline assignment: CDR1 SEHNR and CDR2 FQNEAQ (reference sequence). V was clipped by 2 bases and J by 4 bases, with 6 bases between them. This CDR3 has 12 residues. CDR3 sequence: CASSLSEYEQYF. CDR3 in DNA: TGTGCCAGCAGCTTATCTGAGTACGAGCAGTACTTC.

This clonotype showed up just a few times. V and J are TRBV28 and TRBJ2-7; a weak D match, TRBD1 (6 bases). Germline CDR1 reads MDHEN; CDR2 reads SYDVKM. CDR3 length equals 13 residues. Trimming cost V 2 bases and J 3 bases, with 8 bases left between them. The CDR3 DNA reads TGTGCCAGCAGTTTACAGGACAGCTACGAGCAGTACGTC. It is translated as CASSLQDSYEQYV.

This clonotype has a count of ten or more. CDR3 region: CASSFGGGGYEQYF. The CDR3 coding sequence is TGTGCCAGCAGCTTCGGGGGGGGCGGCTACGAGCAGTACTTC. This sequence joins TRBV7-2 and TRBJ2-7, with 8 positions matching TRBD2. V shed 3 bases, J shed 3 bases, and the junction held 4 bases outside the gene matches. CDR1 and CDR2 (germline): SGHTA, FQGNSA. The CDR3 loop spans 14 amino acids. The full variable domain, completed using reference TRBV7-2 and TRBJ2-7, is GAGVSQSPSNKVTEKGKDVELRCDPISGHTALYWYRQSLGQGLEFLIYFQGNSAPDKSGLPSDRFSAERTGGSVSTLTIQRTQQEDSAVYLCASSFGGGGYEQYFGPGTRLTVT.

This chain's CDR3 is CASSHDYEQYF. The CDR3 coding sequence is TGTGCCAGCAGCCATGACTACGAGCAGTACTTC. The chain joins TRBV13 to TRBJ2-7; D is ambiguous. This CDR3 is built from 11 residues. CDR1 and CDR2 from the germline V gene are PRHDT and FYEKMQ (reference sequence). V dropped 5 bases and J dropped 3 bases, with 5 bases sitting between them. Full variable domain (remainder filled in from reference TRBV13 and TRBJ2-7): AAGVIQSPRHLIKEKRETATLKCYPIPRHDTVYWYQQGPGQDPQFLISFYEKMQSDKGSIPDRFSAQQFSDYHSELNMSSLELGDSALYFCASSHDYEQYFGPGTRLTVT.